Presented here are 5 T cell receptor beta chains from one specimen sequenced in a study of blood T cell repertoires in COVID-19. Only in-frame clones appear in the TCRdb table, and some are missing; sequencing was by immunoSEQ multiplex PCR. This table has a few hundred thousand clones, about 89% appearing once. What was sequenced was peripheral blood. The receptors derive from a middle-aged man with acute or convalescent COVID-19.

CDR3: CASTQDRVAGELFF. In nucleotides, the CDR3 is TGTGCCAGCACCCAAGACAGGGTCGCCGGGGAGCTGTTTTTT. This chain uses TRBV6-5 with TRBJ2-2; 7 bases align to TRBD1. The CDR3 is 14 amino acids. Unmatched junction bases numbered 8, after V lost 7 bases and J lost 6 bases. Germline V gene sequence: CDR1 MNHEY, CDR2 SVGAGI.

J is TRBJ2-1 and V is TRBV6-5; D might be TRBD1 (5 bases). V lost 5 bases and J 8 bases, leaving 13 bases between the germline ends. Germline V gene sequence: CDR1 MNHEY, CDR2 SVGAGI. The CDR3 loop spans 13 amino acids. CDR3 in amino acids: CASSIPSGHEQFF. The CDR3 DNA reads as TGTGCCAGCAGTATACCCTCAGGGCATGAGCAGTTCTTC.

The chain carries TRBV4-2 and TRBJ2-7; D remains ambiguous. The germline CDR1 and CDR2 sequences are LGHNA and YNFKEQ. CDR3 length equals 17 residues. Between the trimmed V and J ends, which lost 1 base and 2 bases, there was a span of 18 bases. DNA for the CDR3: TGTGCCAGCAGCCAAGGGGCAGAGAATAATCCCCCCTACGAGCAGTACTTC. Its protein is CASSQGAENNPPYEQYF.

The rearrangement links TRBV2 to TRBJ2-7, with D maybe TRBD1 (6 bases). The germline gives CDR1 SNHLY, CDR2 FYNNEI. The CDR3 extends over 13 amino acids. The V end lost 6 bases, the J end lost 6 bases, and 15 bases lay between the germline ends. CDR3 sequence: CASRSGQRFEQYF. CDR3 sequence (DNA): TGTGCCAGCAGGTCGGGACAACGATTCGAGCAGTACTTC.

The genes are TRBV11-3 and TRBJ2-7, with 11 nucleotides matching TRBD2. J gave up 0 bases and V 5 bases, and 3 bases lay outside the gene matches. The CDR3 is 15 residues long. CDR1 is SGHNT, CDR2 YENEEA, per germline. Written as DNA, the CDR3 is TGTGCCAGCAGCCTCACTAGCGGGGGCTCCTACGAGCAGTACTTC. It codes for CASSLTSGGSYEQYF.